This T cell receptor (beta chain) appears in the sequencing data of a study of shared clonotypes between healthy human individuals. About the study: The study enrolled a couple of women and three men aged 18 to 49. The study's findings and limits: The study drew on few donors, limiting represented genetic and exposure-history diversity.

With respect to this clone: Its antigen is currently unknown.

Donors had no recently reported acute infections or vaccinations and were HIV-negative. Looked up from germline, CDR1 is SGHRS and CDR2 is YFSETQ. This CDR3 has 14 residues. The V gene lost 3 bases and the J gene lost 4 bases, with 10 bases spanning the gap. Produced via immunoSEQ multiplex PCR; TCRdb's table is partial and in-frame only. The table shows millions of clones, with 93% occurring only once. This chain links TRBV5-1 with TRBJ2-2, with D perhaps being TRBD1 or TRBD2 (5 bases each). The specimen sequenced was naive CD4+ T cells from PBMCs. Subset meaning: CD45RA+ positively selected. The sequence was collected from a man younger than 35 in good health. Some clones in this sample may be carry-over from other donors' samples. Here the CDR3 DNA reads TGCGCCAGCAGCTGGGACGGGATCACCGGGGAGCTGTTTTTT. Translating gives CASSWDGITGELFF.